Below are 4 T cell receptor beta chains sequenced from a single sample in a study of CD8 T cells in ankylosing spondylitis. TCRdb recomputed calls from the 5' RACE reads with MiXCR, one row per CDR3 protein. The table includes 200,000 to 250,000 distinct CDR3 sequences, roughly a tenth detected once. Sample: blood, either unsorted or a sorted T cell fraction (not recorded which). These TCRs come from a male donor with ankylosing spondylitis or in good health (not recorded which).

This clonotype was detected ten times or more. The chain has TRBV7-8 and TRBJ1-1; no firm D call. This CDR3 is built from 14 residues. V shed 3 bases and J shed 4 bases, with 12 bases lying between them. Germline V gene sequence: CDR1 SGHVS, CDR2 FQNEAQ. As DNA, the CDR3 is TGTGCCAGCAGCTTGGGTACCCTAGGCACTGAAGCTTTCTTT. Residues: CASSLGTLGTEAFF.

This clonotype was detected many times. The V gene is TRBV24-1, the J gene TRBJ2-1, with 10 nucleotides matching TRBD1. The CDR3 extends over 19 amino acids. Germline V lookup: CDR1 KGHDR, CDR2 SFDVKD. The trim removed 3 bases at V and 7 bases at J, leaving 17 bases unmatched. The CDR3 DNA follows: TGTGCCACCAGTGATGATACCTACTACGGGGGACAGGGGAGAAATGAGCAGTTCTTC. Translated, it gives CATSDDTYYGGQGRNEQFF.

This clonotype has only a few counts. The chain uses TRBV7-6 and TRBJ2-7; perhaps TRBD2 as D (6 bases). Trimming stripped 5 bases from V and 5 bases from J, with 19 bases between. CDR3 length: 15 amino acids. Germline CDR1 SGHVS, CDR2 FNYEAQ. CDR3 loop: CASSPSTRVSDEQYF. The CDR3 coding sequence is TGTGCCAGCAGCCCGTCGACTAGGGTGAGCGACGAGCAGTACTTC.

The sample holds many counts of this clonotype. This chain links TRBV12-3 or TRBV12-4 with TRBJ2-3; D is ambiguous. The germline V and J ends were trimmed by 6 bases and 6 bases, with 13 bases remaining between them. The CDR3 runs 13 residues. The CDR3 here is CASRFQLEDTQYF. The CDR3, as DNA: TGTGCCAGCAGGTTCCAACTTGAGGATACGCAGTATTTT.